This T cell receptor (beta chain) was found in a study of blood T cell repertoires in COVID-19. Study-level information: Donors in the United States, Italy and Spain gave samples during acute or convalescent COVID-19.

Losses at the gene ends were 0 bases for V and 5 bases for J; bases not matched to a gene: 6. CDR1 is SGHRS and CDR2 is YFSETQ in the germline V gene. CDR3 length: 16 residues. Sequencing used immunoSEQ multiplex PCR; TCRdb keeps in-frame clones, though not all of them. The sample gives roughly 260,000 clones, 86% of which show up once; over 2.5% is in the top ten. The source is a woman between 18 and 29 years old who had recovered from COVID-19. The chain recombines TRBV5-1 with TRBJ2-5; the match to TRBD2 covers 11 bases. Sample: PBMCs or T cells enriched from blood (not recorded which). The CDR3 sequence is CASSLDVAGGDETQYF. CDR3 DNA: TGCGCCAGCAGCTTGGACGTAGCGGGAGGGGATGAGACCCAGTACTTC.